Below are 21 T cell receptor beta chains sequenced from a single sample in a study of cytomegalovirus exposure and HLA in healthy donors. PCR employed 60 Vbeta and 13 Jbeta primers. Profiled with immunoSEQ multiplex PCR; TCRdb holds only in-frame clones, not every one. There are about 200,000 clones in the sample; 70% to 80% occur only once, and approximately 0.36% lies in the top ten. Material: PBMCs. These receptor sequences come from a male donor in good health and CMV-seropositive.

In this sample, this clone turned up a few times. Here the CDR3 DNA reads TGTGCCAGCAGCGGCGAGGCATATCAGCCCCAGCATTTT. Translating it yields CASSGEAYQPQHF. This sequence joins TRBV2 and TRBJ1-5; D uncertain. Germline CDR1 reads SNHLY; CDR2 reads FYNNEI. The CDR3 spans 13 residues. V gave up 6 bases and J gave up 5 bases, with 11 bases separating them.

This clone has a handful of counts. The chain recombines TRBV29-1 with TRBJ2-7, with TRBD2 matching over 8 bases. The germline CDR1 and CDR2 sequences are SQVTM and ANQGSEA. After removal of 6 bases from V and 4 bases from J, the junction contained 5 bases not matched to a gene. The CDR3 extends over 12 amino acids. In nucleotides, the CDR3 is TGCAGCGTCAATCCGGGGGGGTACGAGCAGTACTTC. Its protein product is CSVNPGGYEQYF.

This rearrangement joins TRBV9 to TRBJ2-5, with 8 positions matching TRBD1. The trim removed 3 bases at V and 5 bases at J, leaving 6 bases unmatched. Per the germline V gene, CDR1 is SGDLS and CDR2 is YYNGEE. The CDR3 spans 14 residues. CDR3 sequence (DNA): TGTGCCAGCAGCGCGGGACAGGTTGGCGAGACCCAGTACTTC. This codes for CASSAGQVGETQYF. Drawing the rest from reference TRBV9 and TRBJ2-5, the complete variable domain is DSGVTQTPKHLITATGQRVTLRCSPRSGDLSVYWYQQSLDQGLQFLIQYYNGEERAKGNILERFSAQQFPDLHSELNLSSLELGDSALYFCASSAGQVGETQYFGPGTRLLVL.

V gene TRBV6-6 combines with J gene TRBJ1-5, with a weak D call TRBD1 (5 bases). The CDR3 sequence is 14 residues long. The germline V gene has CDR1 MNHNY and CDR2 SVGAGI (reference sequence). V lost 2 bases and J lost 7, with 12 bases in between. The DNA of the CDR3 is TGTGCCAGCAGTTACAAGACAGAAGGGCAGCCCCAGCATTTT. Translating it yields CASSYKTEGQPQHF.

This clone has more than one count but fewer than ten. CDR3: CASSLDGGSTNYGYTF. DNA for the CDR3: TGTGCCAGCAGCTTGGACGGAGGATCAACTAACTATGGCTACACCTTC. The J gene is TRBJ1-2, the V gene TRBV5-6, with D unresolved. Per germline, CDR1 SGHDT and CDR2 YYEEEE. The CDR3 is 16 residues long. Between the trimmed V and J ends, which lost 0 bases and 0 bases, there was a span of 12 bases.

The V and J genes are TRBV7-3 and TRBJ2-1; perhaps TRBD1 as D (6 bases). In germline, CDR1 is SGHTA, CDR2 FQGTGA. The CDR3 is made up of 16 amino acids. Trimming pared 5 bases from V and 0 bases from J, leaving 14 bases between. As DNA, the CDR3 is TGTGCCAGCAGCGAACAGGGAAAGAGCTCCTACAATGAGCAGTTCTTC. This translates into CASSEQGKSSYNEQFF. The full variable domain, with the rest looked up from reference TRBV7-3 and TRBJ2-1, is GAGVSQTPSNKVTEKGKYVELRCDPISGHTALYWYRQSLGQGPEFLIYFQGTGAADDSGLPNDRFFAVRPEGSVSTLKIQRTERGDSAVYLCASSEQGKSSYNEQFFGPGTRLTVL.

The V gene is TRBV19, the J gene TRBJ1-1; D is possibly TRBD1 (5 bases). Trimming left V 7 bases short and J 1 base short, with 10 bases between. The CDR3 has 13 residues. CDR1 and CDR2 from the germline V gene are LNHDA and SQIVND (reference sequence). CDR3 DNA sequence: TGTGCCAGTACCATAACAGGGAACACTGAAGCTTTCTTT. Translation gives CASTITGNTEAFF.

The chain employs TRBV29-1 and TRBJ2-1, with D tentatively TRBD2 (5 bases). The CDR3 is made up of 16 amino acids. The V gene's germline CDR1 is SQVTM and CDR2 ANQGSEA. V shed 0 bases and J shed 0 bases, with 12 bases lying between them. The DNA for the CDR3 is TGCAGCGTTGAAGATCCGCCGGGGAGCTCCTACAATGAGCAGTTCTTC. This sequence encodes CSVEDPPGSSYNEQFF.

This clone was counted once. V gene TRBV5-4 combines with J gene TRBJ2-2, with 7 bases that match TRBD1. The V and J ends lost 5 bases and 3 bases, in that order; junction bases with no gene match: 7. Per germline, CDR1 SGHNT and CDR2 YYREEE (reference sequence). This CDR3 contains 15 residues. The CDR3 nucleotides read TGTGCCAGCAGTACCGGGACAGACTACACCGGGGAGCTGTTTTTT. Translated: CASSTGTDYTGELFF.

Worth noting for this clone: At one of its ends the junction is not consistent with the germline gene, which may arise from a read error. The rearrangement joins TRBV2 to TRBJ2-7, with a tentative D call TRBD2 (5 bases). In germline, CDR1 is SNHLY, CDR2 FYNNEI. The CDR3 is made up of 14 amino acids. In DNA, the CDR3 is TGTGCCAGCAGTGAAGCTCGAACGGTTGGGGAGCAGCACTTC. Translating it yields CASSEARTVGEQHF.

The rearrangement links TRBV5-4 to TRBJ1-1; maybe TRBD1 (5 bases). This CDR3 region has 14 residues. Trimming cost V 2 bases and J 8 bases, with 16 bases left between them. Germline CDR1 and CDR2: SGHNT and YYREEE (reference sequence). The CDR3 DNA is TGTGCCAGCAGCTTACGTTCCCAGGGCGAGGAAGCTTTCTTT. Amino acid sequence: CASSLRSQGEEAFF.

The chain uses TRBV4-3 and TRBJ2-1; 7 nucleotides align to TRBD2. CDR1 and CDR2 (germline): LGHNA, YSLEER. The CDR3 sequence is 14 residues long. The ends lost 4 bases at V and 2 bases at J; junction bases unmatched: 2. This CDR3 reads CASSLGLAYNEQFF. CDR3 nucleotides: TGCGCCAGCAGCCTTGGACTAGCCTACAATGAGCAGTTCTTC.

This clone occurred a few times. This chain uses TRBV7-2 with TRBJ2-7; D is ambiguous. The CDR3 has 13 amino acids. Looked up from germline, CDR1 is SGHTA and CDR2 is FQGNSA. V lost 4 bases and J lost 1, with 8 bases in between. CDR3 residues: CASSSLISYEQYF. In DNA, the CDR3 is TGTGCCAGCAGCTCCCTTATTTCCTACGAGCAGTACTTC.

The gene calls are TRBV29-1 and TRBJ2-1, with 12 bases fitting TRBD2. The CDR3 length is 15 residues. Per the germline V gene, CDR1 is SQVTM and CDR2 is ANQGSEA. The J segment lost 9 bases and the V segment lost 6 bases, leaving 12 bases of the junction unmatched. CDR3: CSVLHLAGGPIEQFF. CDR3 sequence (DNA): TGCAGCGTACTGCACCTAGCGGGAGGGCCTATTGAGCAGTTCTTC.

This clone was seen only a few times. The chain combines TRBV6-1 with TRBJ1-2, with a tentative D call TRBD1 (5 bases). This CDR3 spans 13 amino acids. V was clipped by 6 bases and J by 4 bases, with 12 bases between them. From germline, CDR1 is MNHNS and CDR2 SASEGT. The CDR3 spells CASRSDSSYGYTF. For the CDR3, the DNA is TGTGCCAGCAGGTCCGACAGTTCCTATGGCTACACCTTC.

This clone was recorded once. The V call is TRBV4-3, the J call TRBJ2-1, with 9 nucleotides matching TRBD2. Trimming took 1 base from V and 0 from J; bases not matched to a gene: 4. CDR1 is LGHNA, CDR2 YSLEER, per germline. The CDR3 extends over 17 amino acids. The CDR3 sequence: CASSQASSGNSYNEQFF. The DNA for the CDR3 is TGCGCCAGCAGCCAAGCTTCTAGCGGGAACTCCTACAATGAGCAGTTCTTC.

The chain couples TRBV7-8 to TRBJ1-3; TRBD1 matches at 7 bases. The CDR3 sequence is 15 residues long. Per germline, CDR1 SGHVS and CDR2 FQNEAQ. The trim removed 5 bases at V and 3 bases at J, leaving 7 bases unmatched. CDR3 nucleotide sequence: TGTGCCAGCAGCGGGCCCGGGACAGTTGGAAACACCATATATTTT. It is translated as CASSGPGTVGNTIYF.

This clone appeared a single time. The V and J genes are TRBV18 and TRBJ2-7, with 12 bases aligning to TRBD2. The CDR3 totals 18 residues. The V gene's germline CDR1 is KGHSH and CDR2 LQKENI. The V and J ends lost 2 bases and 2 bases, in that order; junction bases with no gene match: 10. The CDR3 DNA follows: TGTGCCAGCTCACCATTACTTCTAGCGGGAGGGATTCCCTACGAGCAGTACTTC. Residues: CASSPLLLAGGIPYEQYF.

V gene TRBV5-1 combines with J gene TRBJ2-5, with 8 bases fitting TRBD1. CDR3 size: 13 residues. Trimming cost V 3 bases and J 5 bases; bases outside gene matches: 3. The germline V gene has CDR1 SGHRS and CDR2 YFSETQ. CDR3 sequence (DNA): TGCGCCAGCAGCTCCGACAGGGGTGAGACCCAGTACTTC. Its translation is CASSSDRGETQYF.

The J gene is TRBJ2-5, the V gene TRBV13; possible D gene TRBD1, 5 bases. The ends were cut back, 7 bases at V and 4 bases at J, with 13 bases in the middle. Germline V gene data show CDR1 as PRHDT and CDR2 as FYEKMQ (reference sequence). The CDR3 runs to 13 residues. This CDR3 is CASTKGSRETQYF. The DNA for the CDR3 is TGTGCCAGCACCAAGGGGTCTCGAGAGACCCAGTACTTC.

The rearrangement uses TRBV15 and TRBJ1-5, with 9 bases fitting TRBD1. CDR1 LNHNV and CDR2 YYDKDF come from the germline V gene (reference sequence). With 3 bases clipped from V and 0 bases from J, the junction kept 6 bases outside the gene matches. CDR3 length: 17 amino acids. The CDR3 loop is CATSRGQGANSNQPQHF. The CDR3 nucleotides read TGTGCCACCAGCAGGGGACAGGGTGCTAATAGCAATCAGCCCCAGCATTTT.